The entry below gives a single T cell receptor (beta chain) sequence along with its context. The germline CDR1 and CDR2 sequences are SEHNR and FQNEAQ (reference sequence). The CDR3 has 14 residues. V was clipped by 3 bases and J by 4 bases, with 12 bases between them. Sequenced by immunoSEQ multiplex PCR; TCRdb stores in-frame clones only, minus some. The sample records about 45,000 clones, about four fifths being singletons. This sample was included in a study of OX40 agonist ivuxolimab in advanced cancers. Exclusion of a patient followed from autoimmune disease history or systemic immunosuppression.

Sequencing was performed on CD4+ or CD8+ T cells sorted from blood, taken in a trial of the OX40 agonist ivuxolimab. The source of this sequence is an adult with an advanced solid tumor such as melanoma, head and neck, liver or kidney cancer. This chain joins TRBV7-9 and TRBJ2-5; D gene unclear. The CDR3 protein is CASSFGSAGETQYF. Written as DNA, the CDR3 is TGTGCCAGCAGCTTTGGATCGGCTGGAGAGACCCAGTACTTC.